A selection of T cell receptor beta chains follows, all from one sample in a study of regulatory T cells in long-lasting Graves disease. TCRdb ran MiXCR on the multiplex PCR reads and lists one entry per CDR3 protein. The table shows 400,000 to 450,000 distinct CDR3 sequences, with about a quarter occurring only once. The sample in question was peripheral blood mononuclear cells (PBMCs), obtained when the disease was refractory, from a patient treated with antithyroid drugs. The receptors here all came from a female donor with Graves disease. CDR3s include the opening cysteine and the closing phenylalanine or tryptophan. The D gene is left open where the match is weak. Not all rows give a size; the values are once, few, many and, for expanded clones, a class.

d_call j_call clone_size v_call cdr3_aa cdr3_nt
. TRBJ2-7 few TRBV9 CASSVAGENEQYF TGTGCCAGCAGCGTAGCGGGAGAAAACGAGCAGTACTTC
TRBD1 TRBJ1-1 many TRBV5-1 CASSGGQMNTEAFF TGCGCCAGCAGCGGGGGACAGATGAACACTGAAGCTTTCTTT
TRBD2 TRBJ2-3 . TRBV11-2 CASSLSSGSTDTQYF TGTGCCAGCAGCTTGTCTAGCGGGAGCACAGATACGCAGTATTTT
. TRBJ1-1 . TRBV10-3 CAIQGGTEAFF TGTGCCATCCAGGGAGGTACTGAAGCTTTCTTT
. TRBJ2-2 few TRBV7-9 CASSSTQILPGELFF TGTGCCAGCAGCTCCACCCAGATCTTACCCGGGGAGCTGTTTTTT
. TRBJ1-2 many TRBV6-1 CASCQGDYGYTF TGTGCCAGCTGCCAGGGAGACTATGGCTACACCTTC
. TRBJ1-5 . TRBV6-1 CASSERGLSNQPQHF TGTGCCAGCAGTGAACGGGGTCTTAGCAATCAGCCCCAGCATTTT
TRBD1 TRBJ2-7 . TRBV6-1 CASRAHATGDLVRGYEQYF TGTGCCAGCAGGGCGCACGCGACAGGGGACTTGGTGAGGGGCTACGAGCAGTACTTC
. TRBJ2-5 once TRBV18 CASSRERPGIETQYF TGTGCCAGCTCACGTGAGAGGCCCGGAATAGAGACCCAGTACTTC
. TRBJ1-5 few TRBV24-1 CATSESMGPEGNQPQHF TGTGCCACCAGTGAAAGCATGGGCCCAGAGGGCAATCAGCCCCAGCATTTT
. TRBJ1-1 many TRBV7-2 CASSLARTNTEAFF TGTGCCAGCAGCTTAGCGCGGACGAACACTGAAGCTTTCTTT
TRBD1 TRBJ2-7 . TRBV28 CASSLGTGIVHEQYF TGTGCCAGCAGTTTGGGGACAGGGATTGTCCACGAGCAGTACTTC
. TRBJ2-7 . TRBV6-2/TRBV6-3 CATQGTFSSYEQYF TGTGCCACCCAAGGGACTTTTAGCTCCTACGAGCAGTACTTC
. TRBJ1-1 few TRBV6-1 CASTWMNTEAFF TGTGCCAGCACTTGGATGAACACTGAAGCTTTCTTT
. TRBJ2-7 . TRBV19 CASRDKAQSYEQYF TGTGCCAGTAGGGACAAGGCCCAAAGCTACGAGCAGTACTTC
TRBD1 TRBJ2-7 few TRBV27 CASSISGQVPYEQYF TGTGCCAGCAGTATCTCGGGACAGGTTCCCTACGAGCAGTACTTC
TRBD2 TRBJ2-7 few TRBV19 CARSGLAGSQSYEQYF TGTGCCAGATCGGGACTAGCGGGATCACAATCCTACGAGCAGTACTTC
TRBD2 TRBJ2-6 once TRBV5-4 CASSPAGLGANVLTF TGTGCCAGCAGCCCAGCGGGACTGGGGGCCAACGTCCTGACTTTC
TRBD2 TRBJ2-7 few TRBV6-2/TRBV6-3 CASLNRTSGSYEQYF TGTGCCAGTCTTAACCGGACTAGCGGCTCCTACGAGCAGTACTTC
TRBD1 TRBJ1-1 many TRBV2 CASRSRQGSNTEAFF TGTGCCAGCAGGAGCAGACAGGGGTCAAACACTGAAGCTTTCTTT
TRBD2 TRBJ2-1 . TRBV5-1 CASSSGLAFNDEQFF TGCGCCAGCAGCTCAGGACTAGCCTTTAACGATGAGCAGTTCTTC
. TRBJ2-7 few TRBV10-2 CASGSQQGQRNEQYF TGCGCCAGCGGCTCCCAGCAGGGGCAGAGAAACGAGCAGTACTTC
. TRBJ2-4 few TRBV20-1 CSAWGTAKNIQYF TGCAGTGCGTGGGGGACAGCCAAAAACATTCAGTACTTC
. TRBJ1-2 few TRBV12-3/TRBV12-4 CASRKRGYSFGDGYTF TGTGCCAGCAGGAAACGGGGGTATTCTTTTGGGGATGGCTACACCTTC
. TRBJ2-2 few TRBV11-2 CASSLGGAGELFF TGTGCCAGCAGCTTAGGGGGGGCCGGGGAGCTGTTTTTT
. TRBJ2-7 few TRBV27 CASSSWGRQGGEQYF TGTGCCAGCAGTTCATGGGGCCGGCAGGGGGGGGAGCAGTACTTC
TRBD1 TRBJ2-7 . TRBV20-1 CSAHWDRVDEQYF TGCAGTGCTCACTGGGACAGGGTGGACGAGCAGTACTTC
. TRBJ1-3 . TRBV28 CASSLPISGNTIYF TGTGCCAGCAGTTTACCGATCTCTGGAAACACCATATATTTT
TRBD1 TRBJ1-5 . TRBV5-5 CASSLTGAFQPQHF TGTGCCAGCAGCTTGACAGGGGCTTTTCAGCCCCAGCATTTT
TRBD1 TRBJ1-5 few TRBV7-8 CASSPDRNRDRGNQPQHF TGTGCCAGCAGCCCCGACCGGAACCGGGACAGGGGCAATCAGCCCCAGCATTTT
. TRBJ2-7 many TRBV7-2 CASSLDRELTYEQYF TGTGCCAGCAGCTTAGACAGGGAACTGACGTACGAGCAGTACTTC
TRBD1 TRBJ1-5 . TRBV12-3/TRBV12-4 CASSFRSGGQPQHF TGTGCCAGCAGTTTTCGGTCAGGGGGTCAGCCCCAGCATTTT
. TRBJ1-5 . TRBV29-1 CSVGQNNQPQHF TGCAGCGTTGGGCAGAATAATCAGCCCCAGCATTTT
TRBD2 TRBJ2-2 . TRBV5-1 CASSLSGKDTGELFF TGCGCCAGCAGCCTTAGCGGGAAGGACACCGGGGAGCTGTTTTTT
. TRBJ2-7 . TRBV6-2/TRBV6-3 CASSYVPLDRYTYEQYF TGTGCCAGCAGTTACGTACCCCTGGACAGATACACCTACGAGCAGTACTTC
. TRBJ2-1 once TRBV11-2 CASSTRFDNEQFF TGTGCCAGCAGCACGAGATTCGACAATGAGCAGTTCTTC
. TRBJ2-7 many TRBV28 CASSNPGTYEQYF TGTGCCAGCAGCAACCCTGGGACCTACGAGCAGTACTTC
. TRBJ2-1 . TRBV13 CASSGLGTTYNEQFF TGTGCCAGCAGCGGGCTAGGGACCACCTACAATGAGCAGTTCTTC
TRBD1 TRBJ1-2 . TRBV20-1 CSARARQGNYGYTF TGCAGTGCTAGAGCCCGACAGGGGAACTATGGCTACACCTTC
. TRBJ1-5 many TRBV12-3/TRBV12-4 CASSLRDSNQPQHF TGTGCCAGCAGTTTGAGGGATAGCAATCAGCCCCAGCATTTT
. TRBJ2-7 few TRBV10-3 CAISEGPWEWYEQYF TGTGCCATCAGTGAGGGCCCTTGGGAATGGTACGAGCAGTACTTC
. TRBJ1-1 . TRBV11-2 CASSPRREIGAGAFF TGTGCCAGCAGCCCTAGACGAGAAATTGGGGCCGGAGCTTTCTTT
. TRBJ1-4 . TRBV5-1 CASSLWGGEREKLFF TGCGCCAGCAGCTTGTGGGGAGGGGAGCGGGAAAAACTGTTTTTT
. TRBJ1-6 . TRBV6-1 CASRSEAGNSPLHF TGTGCCAGCAGGTCAGAGGCTGGGAATTCACCCCTCCACTTT
TRBD1 TRBJ2-5 . TRBV7-9 CASNARDRGPETQYF TGTGCCAGCAACGCCCGGGACAGGGGGCCAGAGACCCAGTACTTC
TRBD2 TRBJ2-7 few TRBV28 CASSLCAQREGLAASSYEQYF TGTGCCAGCAGTTTATGCGCCCAGCGGGAGGGCCTAGCTGCGAGCTCCTACGAGCAGTACTTC
. TRBJ2-1 . TRBV28 CASSSGASGSYNEQFF TGTGCCAGCAGCTCGGGGGCTAGCGGCTCCTACAATGAGCAGTTCTTC
. TRBJ2-7 few TRBV10-3 CATGQGGESYEQYF TGTGCCACCGGACAGGGAGGGGAATCCTACGAGCAGTACTTC
. TRBJ1-2 . TRBV12-3/TRBV12-4 CASSQSTGFYTF TGTGCCAGCAGTCAATCAACAGGGTTCTACACCTTC
TRBD2 TRBJ2-5 . TRBV5-1 CASSLELAGGSDF TGCGCCAGCAGCTTGGAACTAGCGGGAGGATCGGACTTC
. TRBJ1-5 . TRBV10-3 CAISVGVSGQGRAQPQHF TGTGCCATCAGTGTCGGGGTAAGTGGGCAGGGCCGAGCTCAGCCCCAGCATTTT
TRBD1 TRBJ2-7 . TRBV7-2 CASSYTGTDYEQYF TGTGCCAGCAGTTACACCGGGACAGATTACGAGCAGTACTTC
TRBD1 TRBJ2-1 few TRBV7-2 CASSDNRGEQFF TGTGCCAGCAGCGACAACAGGGGAGAGCAGTTCTTC
. TRBJ1-5 . TRBV5-1 CASSSGPSEAYQPQHF TGCGCCAGCAGCTCCGGACCCTCCGAGGCGTATCAGCCCCAGCATTTT
. TRBJ2-7 . TRBV20-1 CSAGVNRDWGLGEQYF TGCAGTGCTGGTGTTAACCGGGACTGGGGCTTGGGCGAGCAGTACTTC